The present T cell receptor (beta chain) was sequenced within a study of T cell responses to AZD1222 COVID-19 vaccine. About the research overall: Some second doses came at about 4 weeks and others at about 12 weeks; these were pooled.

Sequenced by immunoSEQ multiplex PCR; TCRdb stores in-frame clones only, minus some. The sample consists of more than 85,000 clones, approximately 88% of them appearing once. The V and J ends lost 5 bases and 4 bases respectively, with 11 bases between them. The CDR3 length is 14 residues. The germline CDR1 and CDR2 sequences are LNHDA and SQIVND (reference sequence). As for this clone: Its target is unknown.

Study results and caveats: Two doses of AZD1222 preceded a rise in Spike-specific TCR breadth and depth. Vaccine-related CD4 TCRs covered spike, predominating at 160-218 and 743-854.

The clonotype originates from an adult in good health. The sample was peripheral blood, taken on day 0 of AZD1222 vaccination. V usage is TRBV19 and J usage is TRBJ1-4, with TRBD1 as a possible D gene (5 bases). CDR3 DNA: TGTGCCAGTAGTTGGGGACGGAGTAATGAAAAACTGTTTTTT. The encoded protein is CASSWGRSNEKLFF. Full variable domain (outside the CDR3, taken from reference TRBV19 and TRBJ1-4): DGGITQSPKYLFRKEGQNVTLSCEQNLNHDAMYWYRQDPGQGLRLIYYSQIVNDFQKGDIAEGYSVSREKKESFPLTVTSAQKNPTAFYLCASSWGRSNEKLFFGSGTQLSVL.